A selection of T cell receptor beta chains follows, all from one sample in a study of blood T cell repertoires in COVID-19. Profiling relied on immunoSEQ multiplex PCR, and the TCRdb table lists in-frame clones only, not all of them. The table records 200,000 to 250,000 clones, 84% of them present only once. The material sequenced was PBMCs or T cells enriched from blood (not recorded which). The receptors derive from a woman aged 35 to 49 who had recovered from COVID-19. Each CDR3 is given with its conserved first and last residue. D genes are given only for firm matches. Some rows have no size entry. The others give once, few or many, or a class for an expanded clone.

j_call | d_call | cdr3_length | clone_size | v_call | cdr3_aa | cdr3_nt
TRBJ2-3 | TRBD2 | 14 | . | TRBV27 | CASRGAGAGDTQYF | TGTGCCAGCAGAGGAGCGGGAGCTGGAGATACGCAGTATTTT
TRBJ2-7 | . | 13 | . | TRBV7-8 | CASSAEQPYEQYF | TGTGCCAGCAGCGCGGAACAACCCTACGAGCAGTACTTC
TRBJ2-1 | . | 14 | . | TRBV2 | CASTPLGQYNEQFF | TGTGCCAGCACCCCGCTAGGCCAATACAATGAGCAGTTCTTC
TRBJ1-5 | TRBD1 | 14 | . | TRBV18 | CASSGTGADQPQHF | TGTGCCAGCTCGGGGACAGGGGCCGATCAGCCCCAGCATTTT
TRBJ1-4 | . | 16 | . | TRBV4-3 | CASSQDYLGVGEKLFF | TGCGCCAGCAGCCAAGATTATCTCGGGGTTGGAGAAAAACTGTTTTTT
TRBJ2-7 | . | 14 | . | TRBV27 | CASRGTGNSYEQYF | TGTGCCAGCAGGGGGACTGGCAACTCCTACGAGCAGTACTTC
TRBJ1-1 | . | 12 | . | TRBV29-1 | CSVRTVNTEAFF | TGCAGCGTTCGGACAGTGAACACTGAAGCTTTCTTT
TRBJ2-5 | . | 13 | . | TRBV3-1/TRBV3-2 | CASSPRLEGAQYF | TGTGCCAGCAGCCCCCGGCTAGAGGGGGCCCAGTACTTC
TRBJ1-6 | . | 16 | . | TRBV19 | CASSPSGGAWNSPLHF | TGTGCCAGTAGCCCGAGCGGAGGGGCTTGGAATTCACCCCTCCACTTT
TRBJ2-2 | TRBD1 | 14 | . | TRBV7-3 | CASSPTGDTGELFF | TGTGCCAGCAGCCCTACAGGGGACACCGGGGAGCTGTTTTTT
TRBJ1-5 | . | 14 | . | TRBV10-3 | CAISGEGSNQPQHF | TGTGCCATCAGTGGGGAGGGTAGCAATCAGCCCCAGCATTTT
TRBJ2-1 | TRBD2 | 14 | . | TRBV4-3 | CASSQLAGAYEQFF | TGCGCCAGCAGCCAACTAGCGGGAGCCTATGAGCAGTTCTTC
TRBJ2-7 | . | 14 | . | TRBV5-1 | CASSLAAEEDEQYF | TGCGCCAGCAGCTTGGCTGCGGAGGAGGACGAGCAGTACTTC
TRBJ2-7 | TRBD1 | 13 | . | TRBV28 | CASTRDRGGEQYF | TGTGCCAGCACCCGGGACAGGGGGGGCGAGCAGTACTTC
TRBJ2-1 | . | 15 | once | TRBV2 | CASSVGGSSYNEQFF | TGTGCCAGCAGCGTCGGGGGAAGCTCCTACAATGAGCAGTTCTTC
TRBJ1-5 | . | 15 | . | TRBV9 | CASSATGDSNQPQHF | TGTGCCAGCAGCGCCACCGGGGATAGCAATCAGCCCCAGCATTTT
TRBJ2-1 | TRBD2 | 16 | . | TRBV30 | CAWDYTTSGYYNEQFF | TGTGCCTGGGACTACACCACTAGCGGGTACTACAATGAGCAGTTCTTC
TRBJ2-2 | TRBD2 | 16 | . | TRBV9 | CASSARLAGNTGELFF | TGTGCCAGCAGCGCCAGACTAGCGGGGAACACCGGGGAGCTGTTTTTT
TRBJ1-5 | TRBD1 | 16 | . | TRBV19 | CASTRGQGRSDQPQHF | TGTGCCAGTACCCGAGGACAGGGCCGGAGCGATCAGCCCCAGCATTTT
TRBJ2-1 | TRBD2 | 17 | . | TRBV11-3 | CASSLGAAGESYNEQFF | TGTGCCAGCAGCTTAGGGGCAGCGGGAGAATCCTACAATGAGCAGTTCTTC
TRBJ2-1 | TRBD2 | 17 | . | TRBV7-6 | CASSIGLAGGLYNEQFF | TGTGCCAGCAGTATAGGACTAGCGGGAGGCCTGTACAATGAGCAGTTCTTC
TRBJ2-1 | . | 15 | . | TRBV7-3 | CASSLGRGSYNEQFF | TGTGCCAGCAGCTTAGGGCGGGGCTCCTACAATGAGCAGTTCTTC
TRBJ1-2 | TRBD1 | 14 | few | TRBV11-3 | CASSLAGGRHGYTF | TGTGCCAGCAGCTTGGCAGGGGGACGGCATGGCTACACCTTC
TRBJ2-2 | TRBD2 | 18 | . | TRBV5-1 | CASSLGGSGSSTAGELFF | TGCGCCAGCAGCTTGGGTGGTAGCGGGAGTTCGACGGCCGGGGAGCTGTTTTTT
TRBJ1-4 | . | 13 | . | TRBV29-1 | CSVSSSANEKLFF | TGCAGCGTATCAAGCAGCGCTAATGAAAAACTGTTTTTT
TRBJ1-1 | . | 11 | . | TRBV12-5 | CASGPGSEAFF | TGTGCTAGTGGTCCAGGGTCTGAAGCTTTCTTT
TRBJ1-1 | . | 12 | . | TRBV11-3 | CASSHRTTEAFF | TGTGCCAGCAGTCACCGGACAACCGAAGCTTTCTTT
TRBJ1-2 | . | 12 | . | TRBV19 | CASSGGKRGYTF | TGTGCCAGTAGTGGAGGGAAGCGAGGCTACACCTTC
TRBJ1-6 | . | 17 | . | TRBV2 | CASSEQRGYSYNSPLHF | TGTGCCAGCAGTGAACAAAGGGGCTACTCCTATAATTCACCCCTCCACTTT
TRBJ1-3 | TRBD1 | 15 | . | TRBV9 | CASSEGQGAGNTIYF | TGTGCCAGCAGCGAGGGACAGGGGGCGGGAAACACCATATATTTT
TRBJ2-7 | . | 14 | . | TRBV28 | CASNPLGQTYEQYF | TGTGCCAGCAATCCCCTAGGACAGACCTACGAGCAGTACTTC
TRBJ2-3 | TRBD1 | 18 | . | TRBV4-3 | CASSQDGGRTGTHASQYF | TGCGCCAGCAGCCAAGATGGTGGCCGGACAGGGACTCACGCTTCCCAGTATTTT
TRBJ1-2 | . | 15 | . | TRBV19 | CATSQGLPSNYGYTF | TGTGCCACCTCCCAGGGCCTACCTTCTAACTATGGCTACACCTTC
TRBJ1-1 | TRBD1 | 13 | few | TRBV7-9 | CASIGQGGTEAFF | TGTGCCAGCATAGGACAGGGGGGAACTGAAGCTTTCTTT
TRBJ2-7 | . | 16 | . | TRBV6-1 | CASSEYMRSRPGEQYF | TGTGCCAGCAGTGAATATATGCGGAGTCGGCCGGGGGAGCAGTACTTC
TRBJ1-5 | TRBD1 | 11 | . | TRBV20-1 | CSAGTGTAQHF | TGCAGTGCTGGGACAGGAACAGCCCAGCATTTT
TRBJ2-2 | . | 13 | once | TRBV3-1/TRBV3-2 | CASSPRGYGELFF | TGTGCCAGCAGCCCACGCGGTTACGGGGAGCTGTTTTTT
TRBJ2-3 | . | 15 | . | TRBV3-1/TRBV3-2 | CASSQARGYTDTQYF | TGTGCCAGCAGCCAAGCGCGGGGTTACACAGATACGCAGTATTTT
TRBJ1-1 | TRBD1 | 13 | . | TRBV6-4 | CASSDSQTGSAFF | TGTGCCAGCAGTGACTCCCAGACAGGGAGCGCTTTCTTT
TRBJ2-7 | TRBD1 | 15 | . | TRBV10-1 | CASSFSGTGFYEQYF | TGCGCCAGCAGCTTTTCCGGGACAGGGTTCTACGAGCAGTACTTC
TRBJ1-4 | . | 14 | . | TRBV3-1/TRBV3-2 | CASSPTVVGEKLFF | TGTGCCAGCAGCCCGACAGTCGTGGGTGAAAAACTGTTTTTT
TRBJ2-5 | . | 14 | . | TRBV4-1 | CASSQPEGAGTQYF | TGCGCCAGCAGCCAGCCGGAGGGCGCGGGGACCCAGTACTTC
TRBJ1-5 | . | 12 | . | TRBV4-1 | CASSQGSQPQHF | TGCGCCAGCAGCCAAGGGAGTCAGCCCCAGCATTTT
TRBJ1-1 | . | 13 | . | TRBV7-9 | CASSLGKGLEAFF | TGTGCCAGCAGCTTAGGGAAGGGACTAGAAGCTTTCTTT
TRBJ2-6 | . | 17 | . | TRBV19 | CASNWGQRAAGANVLTF | TGTGCCAGTAATTGGGGGCAAAGGGCTGCTGGGGCCAACGTCCTGACTTTC
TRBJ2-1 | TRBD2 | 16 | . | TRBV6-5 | CASSFNPGLADNEQFF | TGTGCCAGCAGTTTTAATCCGGGACTAGCGGATAATGAGCAGTTCTTC
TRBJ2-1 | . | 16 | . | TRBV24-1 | CATSDTKMTLRNEQFF | TGTGCCACCAGTGACACTAAAATGACGCTCCGGAATGAGCAGTTCTTC
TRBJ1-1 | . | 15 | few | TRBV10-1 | CASSEGRGSNTEAFF | TGCGCCAGCAGCGAGGGTCGGGGATCGAACACTGAAGCTTTCTTT
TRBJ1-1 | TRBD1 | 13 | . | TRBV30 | CAWRGQGGTEAFF | TGTGCCTGGAGGGGACAGGGGGGCACTGAAGCTTTCTTT
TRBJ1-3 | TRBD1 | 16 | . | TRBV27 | CASRSDGTGTGNTIYF | TGTGCCAGCAGAAGTGACGGGACAGGGACCGGAAACACCATATATTTT
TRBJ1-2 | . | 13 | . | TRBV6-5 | CASRGDRNYGYTF | TGTGCCAGCAGGGGCGACAGGAACTATGGCTACACCTTC
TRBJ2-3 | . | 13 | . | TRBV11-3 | CASSSGWEDTQYF | TGTGCCAGCAGCTCAGGGTGGGAAGATACGCAGTATTTT
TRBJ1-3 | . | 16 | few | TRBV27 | CASSLLRVEGGNTIYF | TGTGCCAGCAGTTTATTGAGGGTGGAAGGTGGAAACACCATATATTTT
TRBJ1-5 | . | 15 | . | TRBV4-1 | CASSLTTGMGQPQHF | TGCGCCAGCAGCCTAACTACAGGGATGGGTCAGCCCCAGCATTTT